A selection of T cell receptor beta chains follows, all from one sample in a study of shared clonotypes between healthy human individuals. Sequenced by immunoSEQ multiplex PCR; TCRdb stores in-frame clones only, minus some. The repertoire holds about 230,000 clones, with about 69% as singletons. What was sequenced was memory CD4+ T cells sorted from blood. The receptors derive from a man younger than 45 in good health. The conserved cysteine and the conserved F or W are not part of the CDR3 here. Only some rows state a clone size, as once, few, many or a class for expanded clones.

clone size	V gene	CDR3 protein
once	TRBV19	ASSLRQGGQF
few	TRBV7-9	ASSLAILAGETQY
.	TRBV6-1	ASSEPPGYEQY
.	TRBV18	ASSRTADQPQH
.	TRBV6-8	ASSPARSNEKLF
.	TRBV4-2	ASSQELVGTGRTSTDTQY
few	TRBV18	ASSPTGTPFDSGNTIY
.	TRBV29-1	SVREWEDEQY
few	TRBV6-5	ASSPTSTPTEAF
few	TRBV20-1	SARGGPTQY
few	TRBV28	ASSLSYNEQF
.	TRBV29-1	SVRVMGALAGYT
.	TRBV5-1	ASSLSGQGMHEQY
.	TRBV5-1	ASSFSGYEQY
.	TRBV5-1	ASSLEGRGAYEQY
.	TRBV11-2	ASSVGTDPTGELF
.	TRBV10-2	ASGAHTEAF
.	TRBV19	ASRPVKLTGDEQY
.	TRBV5-5	ASSLFQKNTEAF
.	TRBV18	ASSPEVVGELF
.	TRBV5-4	ASSLSRQSQETQY
once	TRBV6-1	ASSGSIWGDNEQF
.	TRBV11-2	ASSLGHNNEQF
.	TRBV6-5	ASSHRGTNEKLF
.	TRBV5-1	ASSSRGQDTDTQY
few	TRBV28	ASRQGIYEQY
.	TRBV4-3	ASSQEPGPGHEQY
.	TRBV5-1	ASSRTGETGDTQY
.	TRBV4-1	ASSREGSGRSDTQY
.	TRBV28	ASSGDIYEQY
.	TRBV7-9	ASSLASEAF
.	TRBV14	ASSTLAIAGAPEQY
few	TRBV19	ASSLRTGLNTGELF
.	TRBV12-5	ASGSLRGPLY
.	TRBV7-2	ASSLAPLSRYNEQF
few	TRBV14	ASSQDRTSNEKLF
once	TRBV2	ASSGLYTGQGPEAF
many	TRBV6-1	ASSEASSGNTIY
few	TRBV5-1	ASSISGQGLHEQF
once	TRBV7-2	ASTRDRVFTEAF
.	TRBV5-1	ASSLGLAGGTGELF
.	TRBV7-9	ASSLEERRAF
.	TRBV9	ASSVALPGTSGRAGTDTQY
.	TRBV7-8	ASSLVFGQPQH
.	TRBV6-5	ASSRDMPFSYEQY
few	TRBV5-7	ASSSSGQTYGYT
.	TRBV6-5	ASNPTGPQETQY